Each of the 25 T cell receptor beta chains below was sequenced from the same sample in a study of cytomegalovirus exposure and HLA in healthy donors. This PCR relied on a set of 60 Vbeta primers and 13 Jbeta primers. TCRdb's table, derived via immunoSEQ multiplex PCR, lists solely in-frame clones and lacks some. The table has about 130,000 clones, 72% seen once. The sample taken for sequencing was PBMCs. These receptors all come from a man aged 25 to 40 in good health and CMV-seronegative.

V is TRBV5-1 and J is TRBJ1-2, with TRBD1 identical over 11 bases. The V gene's germline CDR1 is SGHRS and CDR2 YFSETQ. The CDR3 loop spans 15 amino acids. Losses at the gene ends were 5 bases for V and 6 bases for J; bases not matched to a gene: 9. CDR3 DNA: TGCGCCAGCAGTAAAGCGGACAGGGGGCTGAATGGCTACACCTTC. Amino acids: CASSKADRGLNGYTF. The full variable domain, its missing parts supplied by reference TRBV5-1 and TRBJ1-2, is KAGVTQTPRYLIKTRGQQVTLSCSPISGHRSVSWYQQTPGQGLQFLFEYFSETQRNKGNFPGRFSGRQFSNSRSEMNVSTLELGDSALYLCASSKADRGLNGYTFGSGTRLTVV.

This chain uses TRBV6-5 with TRBJ1-2; D gene unclear. The CDR3 has 13 amino acids. Between the trimmed V and J ends, which lost 6 bases and 6 bases, there was a span of 14 bases. Per germline, CDR1 MNHEY and CDR2 SVGAGI. The CDR3: CASRSTGFNGYTF. The DNA for the CDR3 is TGTGCCAGCAGAAGTACGGGGTTTAATGGCTACACCTTC.

V and J are TRBV9 and TRBJ1-2; TRBD1 matches at 9 bases. The CDR3 covers 15 residues. J gave up 4 bases and V 3 bases, and 7 bases lay outside the gene matches. From germline, CDR1 is SGDLS and CDR2 YYNGEE. DNA for the CDR3: TGTGCCAGCAGCGGACAGGGGGGTTCCTTCTATGGCTACACCTTC. Translating it yields CASSGQGGSFYGYTF.

This clone was seen a single time. The genes are TRBV14 and TRBJ2-1; D is unresolved. The CDR3 spans 13 residues. The V end was cut by 1 base, the J end by 5 bases, with 6 bases between. Germline lookup yields CDR1 SGHDN and CDR2 FVKESK. The CDR3 DNA sequence: TGTGCCAGCAGCCAAGCAACAAACAATGAGCAGTTCTTC. Protein sequence: CASSQATNNEQFF.

The chain links TRBV9 to TRBJ1-4; a weak D match, TRBD1 (6 bases). CDR1 SGDLS and CDR2 YYNGEE come from the germline V gene. This CDR3 has 14 amino acids. V was cut by 5 bases and J by 5 bases, with 13 bases left in between. This CDR3 is CASSRTGRNEKLFF. The CDR3 DNA follows: TGTGCCAGCAGTCGAACAGGGAGAAATGAAAAACTGTTTTTT.

The chain uses TRBV5-5 and TRBJ2-5; D possibly corresponds to TRBD2 (6 bases). The CDR3 loop spans 14 amino acids. CDR1 SGHKS and CDR2 YYEKEE come from the germline V gene (reference sequence). V lost 0 bases to trimming and J lost 2 bases, with 8 bases between them. The CDR3 protein is CASSLAGAQETQYF. The CDR3 DNA reads as TGTGCCAGCAGCTTGGCGGGAGCTCAAGAGACCCAGTACTTC.

The chain carries TRBV30 and TRBJ2-3, with 7 bases matching TRBD2. CDR1 and CDR2 (germline): GTSNPN, SVGIG (reference sequence). The V gene end was trimmed by 8 bases and the J gene end by 2 bases; junction bases not matched to a gene: 4. The CDR3 sequence is 12 residues long. The CDR3 region is CARRGDTDTQYF. DNA of the CDR3: TGTGCCCGACGGGGGGACACAGATACGCAGTATTTT.

The CDR3 sequence: CASRGRGFPNSPLHF. The CDR3, as DNA: TGTGCCAGCAGGGGACGGGGGTTCCCAAATTCACCCCTCCACTTT. This chain uses TRBV28 with TRBJ1-6, with a tentative D call TRBD1 (5 bases). Germline V lookup: CDR1 MDHEN, CDR2 SYDVKM. The CDR3 runs to 15 residues. V lost 6 bases to trimming and J lost 7 bases, with 16 bases between them.

The V call is TRBV13, the J call TRBJ2-1; 8 nucleotides agree with TRBD1. The CDR3 is 14 amino acids. Germline V gene lookup returns CDR1 PRHDT and CDR2 FYEKMQ (reference sequence). Trimming cost V 5 bases and J 4 bases; bases outside gene matches: 4. CDR3 sequence: CASSHGQGYNEQFF. Written as DNA, the CDR3 is TGTGCCAGCAGCCATGGACAGGGTTACAATGAGCAGTTCTTC. Based on the CDR3 plus reference TRBV13 and TRBJ2-1, the full variable domain is AAGVIQSPRHLIKEKRETATLKCYPIPRHDTVYWYQQGPGQDPQFLISFYEKMQSDKGSIPDRFSAQQFSDYHSELNMSSLELGDSALYFCASSHGQGYNEQFFGPGTRLTVL.

The J gene is TRBJ1-1, the V gene TRBV29-1, with 8 bases fitting TRBD1. Looked up from germline, CDR1 is SQVTM and CDR2 is ANQGSEA. The CDR3 runs to 13 residues. V was pared by 7 bases and J by 4 bases, with 8 bases of the junction left unmatched. The CDR3 DNA sequence: TGCAGCGGCGGCAGGGGGCGCTTCACTGAAGCTTTCTTT. It translates to CSGGRGRFTEAFF.

V is TRBV15 and J is TRBJ2-7, with 7 bases identical to TRBD1. V was pared by 1 base and J by 3 bases, with 0 bases of the junction left unmatched. This CDR3 has 13 amino acids. Germline V gene lookup returns CDR1 LNHNV and CDR2 YYDKDF (reference sequence). CDR3 in amino acids: CATSRGTGYEQYF. The CDR3 DNA sequence: TGTGCCACCAGCAGAGGGACAGGCTACGAGCAGTACTTC.

CDR3 residues: CATRTSGGATGELFF. Here the CDR3 DNA reads TGTGCCACAAGAACTAGCGGGGGGGCGACCGGGGAGCTGTTTTTT. The rearrangement uses TRBV25-1 and TRBJ2-2; 13 nucleotides agree with TRBD2. The V and J ends lost 10 bases and 5 bases, in that order; junction bases with no gene match: 7. CDR1 is MGHDK and CDR2 is SYGVNS in the germline V gene. The CDR3 runs 15 residues. Variable domain in full (rest from reference TRBV25-1 and TRBJ2-2): EADIYQTPRYLVIGTGKKITLECSQTMGHDKMYWYQQDPGMELHLIHYSYGVNSTEKGDLSSESTVSRIRTEHFPLTLESARPSHTSQYLCATRTSGGATGELFFGEGSRLTVL.

The CDR3 DNA reads TGTGCCAGCAGCGAACAGGGGGCAGCGTACTTC. It is translated as CASSEQGAAYF. The rearrangement uses TRBV28 and TRBJ2-7; 9 bases map to TRBD1. Germline CDR1 reads MDHEN; CDR2 reads SYDVKM. Trimming removed 6 bases from V and 12 bases from J; junction bases left unmatched: 6. The CDR3 consists of 11 residues.

The chain employs TRBV27 and TRBJ2-7, with 7 positions matching TRBD2. CDR3 size: 16 residues. CDR1 MNHEY and CDR2 SMNVEV come from the germline V gene (reference sequence). V trimming: 7 bases; J trimming: 3 bases; junction bases outside the gene matches: 15. CDR3 in DNA: TGTGCCAGCAATCGGATGGCGGGGGACTCGTTCTACGAGCAGTACTTC. Translation gives CASNRMAGDSFYEQYF.

Notes on this clone: This specimen includes other DNA sequences encoding the same CDR3. The rearrangement uses TRBV7-9 and TRBJ2-1, with D perhaps TRBD2 (7 bases). This CDR3 comprises 14 residues. The V end lost 9 bases, the J end lost 7 bases, and 19 bases lay between the germline ends. Per germline, CDR1 SEHNR and CDR2 FQNEAQ (reference sequence). The CDR3 reads CASGGGPGGNEQFF. As DNA, the CDR3 is TGTGCCAGTGGGGGGGGCCCAGGTGGTAATGAGCAGTTCTTC.

In regard to this clone: The junction does not match germline at one end; this may be a read error. This chain uses TRBV7-9 with TRBJ2-2; D unclear. CDR3 length equals 13 residues. Germline CDR1 reads SEHNR; CDR2 reads FQNEAQ (reference sequence). CDR3 sequence: CSSSFRNTGELFF. DNA of the CDR3: TGTTCCAGCAGCTTTCGGAACACCGGGGAGCTGTTTTTT.

This chain connects TRBV7-2 to TRBJ1-2; 7 bases match TRBD1. This CDR3 has 15 residues. With V trimmed by 3 bases and J by 0 bases, 4 bases remained unmatched. Germline assignment: CDR1 SGHTA and CDR2 FQGNSA. The CDR3 DNA is TGTGCCAGCAGCTTTGCGACAGGGACTAACTATGGCTACACCTTC. Translation: CASSFATGTNYGYTF.

The chain employs TRBV11-2 and TRBJ1-2; a possible D gene is TRBD1 (5 bases). CDR3 length: 16 amino acids. The germline V and J ends were trimmed by 2 bases and 1 base, with 14 bases remaining between them. CDR1 SGHAT and CDR2 FQNNGV come from the germline V gene. This CDR3 reads CASSLLGTRDNYGYTF. CDR3 DNA: TGTGCCAGCAGCTTATTGGGGACTAGGGATAACTATGGCTACACCTTC.

A word on this clone: At the DNA level, this CDR3 is encoded by other sequences in the same sample as well. The chain links TRBV21-1 to TRBJ1-1; the table's D call TRBD1 went unverified against the DNA. TRBV21-1 is deemed a pseudogene. CDR3 length equals 14 residues. This CDR3 is CASSAKTGATEAFF. The CDR3 coding sequence is TGTGCCAGCAGCGCTAAGACAGGGGCCACTGAAGCTTTCTTT.

On this clone: Other DNA sequences in the same sample also yield this CDR3. This rearrangement joins TRBV7-9 to TRBJ2-3, with D tentatively TRBD1 (6 bases). Germline CDR1 is SEHNR and CDR2 is FQNEAQ (reference sequence). This CDR3 spans 12 amino acids. Between the trimmed V and J ends, which lost 5 bases and 4 bases, there was a span of 7 bases. This CDR3 reads CASSPGADTQYF. Here the CDR3 DNA reads TGTGCCAGCAGCCCAGGGGCAGATACGCAGTATTTT.

The chain has TRBV30 and TRBJ1-6, with D uncertain. Germline CDR1 is GTSNPN and CDR2 is SVGIG (reference sequence). Trimming left V 3 bases short and J 8 bases short, with 14 bases between. The CDR3 is 14 residues long. Here the CDR3 DNA reads TGTGCCTGGAGAGGTGACACAATCGATTCACCCCTCCACTTT. Protein: CAWRGDTIDSPLHF.

A single count supports this clone. The chain links TRBV27 to TRBJ2-7, with D possibly being TRBD1 (6 bases). The germline gives CDR1 MNHEY, CDR2 SMNVEV (reference sequence). V lost 5 bases and J lost 6, with 14 bases in between. The CDR3 runs to 13 residues. The DNA for the CDR3 is TGTGCCAGCAGTGGGGGCCACCCCCGCGAGCAGTACTTC. Translation: CASSGGHPREQYF.

This clone has a handful of counts. J is TRBJ2-1 and V is TRBV4-1; D may be TRBD1 (6 bases). V shed 3 bases and J shed 3 bases, with 9 bases lying between them. The CDR3 contains 14 residues. Germline V gene lookup returns CDR1 MGHRA and CDR2 YSYEKL. The CDR3 DNA reads as TGCGCCAGCAGCCATGTACAGGGCTACAATGAGCAGTTCTTC. This codes for CASSHVQGYNEQFF.

The chain links TRBV2 to TRBJ1-1, with 7 bases aligning to TRBD1. J lost 2 bases, V lost 2 bases, and 11 bases had no gene match. The CDR3 contains 17 residues. The V gene's germline CDR1 is SNHLY and CDR2 FYNNEI. CDR3 in DNA: TGTGCCAGCAGTGAAACCCCAGGGGGTTCACGAAACACTGAAGCTTTCTTT. Translated: CASSETPGGSRNTEAFF.

The V call is TRBV27, the J call TRBJ2-3; 8 bases map to TRBD1. Germline V gene sequence: CDR1 MNHEY, CDR2 SMNVEV (reference sequence). Unmatched junction bases numbered 6, after V lost 4 bases and J lost 0 bases. CDR3 size: 16 residues. DNA for the CDR3: TGTGCCAGCAGTTCCCGGACAGGGCTTAGCACAGATACGCAGTATTTT. Translated: CASSSRTGLSTDTQYF.